The 9 T cell receptor beta chains reported below all come from one sample, sequenced in a study of T cell repertoires in cytomegalovirus infection. MiXCR was run by TCRdb on the reads, yielding one entry per CDR3 protein. The repertoire consists of some 920,000 distinct CDR3 sequences, with under 40% occurring once and the leading ten covering about an eighth. The antigens for these receptors are not known. Sequences were derived from cultured CD8+ T cells from PBMCs, sampled from culture after CMV antigen stimulation. These TCRs come from a human donor in good health (CMV status not recorded). Some clones in this sample may be carry-over from other donors' samples.

CDR3 protein: CASSLSTGTGYNNEQFF. CDR3 bases: TGTGCCAGCAGCCTCTCGACAGGGACAGGGTATAACAATGAGCAGTTCTTC. The chain employs TRBV14 and TRBJ2-1; TRBD1 matches 9 bases. The CDR3 is 17 amino acids. Losses at the gene ends were 4 bases for V and 5 bases for J; bases not matched to a gene: 12. Germline CDR1 SGHDN, CDR2 FVKESK.

V usage is TRBV6-2 or TRBV6-3 and J usage is TRBJ1-2; weak D call: TRBD1 (5 bases). The CDR3 length is 15 residues. V dropped 7 bases and J dropped 1 base, with 16 bases sitting between them. From germline, CDR1 is MNHEY and CDR2 SVGEGT. This CDR3 is CASIAMTDFNYGYTF. The CDR3 DNA reads TGTGCCAGCATCGCGATGACAGATTTTAACTATGGCTACACCTTC.

This clonotype showed up many times. The chain joins TRBV28 to TRBJ1-5; the D is unclear. The V and J ends lost 1 base and 0 bases respectively, with 10 bases between them. The germline CDR1 and CDR2 sequences are MDHEN and SYDVKM. The CDR3 contains 16 residues. In DNA form, the CDR3 reads TGTGCCAGCAGTTTATTCCAGAGTAATAGCAATCAGCCCCAGCATTTT. It codes for CASSLFQSNSNQPQHF.

The table lists this clonotype with many counts. V gene TRBV7-9 combines with J gene TRBJ2-5, with 15 nucleotides matching TRBD2. The CDR3 extends over 21 amino acids. The V gene's germline CDR1 is SEHNR and CDR2 FQNEAQ (reference sequence). V lost 2 bases to trimming and J lost 5 bases; unmatched junction nucleotides: 18. CDR3 in amino acids: CASSLIHLPGLAGGYIETQYF. The CDR3 DNA reads TGTGCCAGCAGCTTAATTCACCTGCCGGGACTAGCGGGGGGATACATTGAGACCCAGTACTTC.

The rearrangement joins TRBV27 to TRBJ2-3; no reliable D call. CDR3 size: 15 residues. Trimming cost V 2 bases and J 2 bases, with 11 bases left between them. Germline V gene sequence: CDR1 MNHEY, CDR2 SMNVEV (reference sequence). The CDR3 reads CASSLLAAYTDTQYF. CDR3 DNA: TGTGCCAGCAGTTTACTGGCGGCCTACACAGATACGCAGTATTTT.

This rearrangement joins TRBV4-1 to TRBJ2-2, with D possibly matching TRBD1 (6 bases). V gave up 3 bases and J gave up 4 bases, with 15 bases separating them. Germline V CDR1 and CDR2: MGHRA, YSYEKL. CDR3 length: 16 amino acids. In nucleotides, the CDR3 is TGCGCCAGCAGCCAGTGGCCAGGGGCATCCACCGGGGAGCTGTTTTTT. This translates into CASSQWPGASTGELFF.

This clonotype was seen only a few times. The rearrangement links TRBV28 to TRBJ2-1; D not resolved. The CDR3 length is 17 residues. CDR1 MDHEN and CDR2 SYDVKM come from the germline V gene. V was cut by 8 bases and J by 0 bases, with 20 bases left in between. CDR3 sequence: CASAFPRRQLSYNEQFF. DNA for the CDR3: TGTGCCAGCGCCTTCCCCCGCAGACAACTCTCCTACAATGAGCAGTTCTTC.

This clonotype has just a few counts. The gene calls are TRBV6-5 and TRBJ2-3, with TRBD2 matching over 7 bases. V was pared by 2 bases and J by 4 bases, with 9 bases of the junction left unmatched. The CDR3 is 16 amino acids. The germline CDR1 and CDR2 sequences are MNHEY and SVGAGI. The CDR3 nucleotides read TGTGCCAGCAGTTACCTTAGCGGGTTAGTTGCAGATACGCAGTATTTT. Protein sequence: CASSYLSGLVADTQYF.

This chain uses TRBV5-5 with TRBJ2-1; 8 bases agree with TRBD1. CDR1 and CDR2 from the germline V gene are SGHKS and YYEKEE (reference sequence). CDR3 size: 17 residues. Germline trimming cut 2 bases from V and 9 bases from J; bases unmatched to any gene: 16. CDR3: CASSFRDRRGYVLEQFF. CDR3 coding DNA: TGTGCCAGCAGCTTCCGGGACAGGAGAGGATATGTTCTTGAGCAGTTCTTC. Full variable domain (missing parts from reference TRBV5-5 and TRBJ2-1): DAGVTQSPTHLIKTRGQQVTLRCSPISGHKSVSWYQQVLGQGPQFIFQYYEKEERGRGNFPDRFSARQFPNYSSELNVNALLLGDSALYLCASSFRDRRGYVLEQFFGPGTRLTVL.